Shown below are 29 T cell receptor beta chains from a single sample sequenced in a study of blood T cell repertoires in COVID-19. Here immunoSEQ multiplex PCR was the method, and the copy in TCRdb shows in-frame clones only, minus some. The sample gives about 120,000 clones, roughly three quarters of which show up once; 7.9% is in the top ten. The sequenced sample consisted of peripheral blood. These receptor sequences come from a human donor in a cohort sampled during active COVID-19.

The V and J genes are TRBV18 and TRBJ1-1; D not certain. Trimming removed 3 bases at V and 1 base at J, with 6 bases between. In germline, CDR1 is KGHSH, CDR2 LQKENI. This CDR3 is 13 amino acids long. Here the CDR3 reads CASSPAGNTEAFF. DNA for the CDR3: TGTGCCAGCTCACCCGCGGGGAACACTGAAGCTTTCTTT.

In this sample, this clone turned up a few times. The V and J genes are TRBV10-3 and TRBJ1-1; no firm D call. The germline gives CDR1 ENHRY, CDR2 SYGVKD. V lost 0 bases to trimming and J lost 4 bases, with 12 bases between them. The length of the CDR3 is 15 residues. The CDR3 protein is CAISESGEGGTEAFF. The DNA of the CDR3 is TGTGCCATCAGTGAGTCGGGTGAGGGAGGCACTGAAGCTTTCTTT.

CDR3 sequence (DNA): TGTGCCAGCAGTTTACCCAGAGGGAAGTGGTACTTC. Translating gives CASSLPRGKWYF. The chain is built from TRBV27 and TRBJ2-7, with a weak D call TRBD2 (5 bases). The CDR3 extends over 12 amino acids. Trimming cost V 2 bases and J 12 bases, with 14 bases left between them. Germline CDR1 reads MNHEY; CDR2 reads SMNVEV (reference sequence).

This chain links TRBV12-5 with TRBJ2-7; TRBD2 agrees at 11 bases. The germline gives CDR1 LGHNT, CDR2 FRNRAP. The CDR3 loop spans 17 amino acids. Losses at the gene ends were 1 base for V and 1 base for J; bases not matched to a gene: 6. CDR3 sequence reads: CASGLGLAGQRSYEQYF. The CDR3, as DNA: TGTGCTAGTGGTTTGGGACTAGCGGGACAAAGATCCTACGAGCAGTACTTC.

The DNA for the CDR3 is TGTGCCACCAGCAGAGATTATGCCAGGGTGTACGAGCAGTACTTC. It is translated as CATSRDYARVYEQYF. V gene TRBV15 combines with J gene TRBJ2-7, with D possibly being TRBD1 (5 bases). Germline CDR1 reads LNHNV; CDR2 reads YYDKDF (reference sequence). This CDR3 is 15 amino acids long. V lost 0 bases and J 4 bases, leaving 13 bases between the germline ends.

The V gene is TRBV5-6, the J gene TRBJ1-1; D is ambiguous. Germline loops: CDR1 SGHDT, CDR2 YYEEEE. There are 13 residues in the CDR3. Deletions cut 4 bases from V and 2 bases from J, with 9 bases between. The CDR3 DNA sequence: TGTGCCAGCAGCCTCAGGTTAAACACTGAAGCTTTCTTT. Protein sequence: CASSLRLNTEAFF.

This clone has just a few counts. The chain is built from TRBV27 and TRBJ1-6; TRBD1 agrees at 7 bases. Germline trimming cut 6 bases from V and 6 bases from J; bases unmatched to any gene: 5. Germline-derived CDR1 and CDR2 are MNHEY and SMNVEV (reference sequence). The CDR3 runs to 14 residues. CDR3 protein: CASSLRQGNSPLHF. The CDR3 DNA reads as TGTGCCAGCAGCCTGAGACAGGGTAATTCACCCCTCCACTTT.

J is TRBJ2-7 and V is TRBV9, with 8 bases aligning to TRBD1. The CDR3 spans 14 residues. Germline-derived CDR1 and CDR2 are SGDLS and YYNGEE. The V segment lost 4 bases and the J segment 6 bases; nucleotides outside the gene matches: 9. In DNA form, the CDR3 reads TGTGCCAGCAGCCCCCGTTTGGGACAGGCCGAGCAGTACTTC. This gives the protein CASSPRLGQAEQYF.

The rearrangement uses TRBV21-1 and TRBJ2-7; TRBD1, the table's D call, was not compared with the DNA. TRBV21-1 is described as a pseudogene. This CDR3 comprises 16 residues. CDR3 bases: TGTGCCAGCAGCTCTCCCCGGAAGGGACAGGGCTACGAGCAGTACTTC. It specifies CASSSPRKGQGYEQYF.

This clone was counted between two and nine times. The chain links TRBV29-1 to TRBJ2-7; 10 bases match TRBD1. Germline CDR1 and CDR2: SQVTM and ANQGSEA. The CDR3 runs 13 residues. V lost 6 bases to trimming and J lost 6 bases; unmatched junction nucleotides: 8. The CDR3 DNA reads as TGCAGCGTCAGACAGGGGGCGTACGGCGAGCAGTACTTC. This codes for CSVRQGAYGEQYF.

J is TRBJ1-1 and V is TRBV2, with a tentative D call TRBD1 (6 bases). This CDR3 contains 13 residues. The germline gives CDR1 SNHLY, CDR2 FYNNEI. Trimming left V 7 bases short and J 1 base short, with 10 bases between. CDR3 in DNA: TGTGCCAGCACACGGACAGCGAACACTGAAGCTTTCTTT. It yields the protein CASTRTANTEAFF.

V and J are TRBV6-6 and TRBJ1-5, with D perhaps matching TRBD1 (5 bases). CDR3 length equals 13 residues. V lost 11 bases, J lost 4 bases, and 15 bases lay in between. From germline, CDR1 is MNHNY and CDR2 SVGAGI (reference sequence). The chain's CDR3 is CAGAGFSNQPQHF. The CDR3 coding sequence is TGTGCCGGGGCAGGGTTTTCTAATCAGCCCCAGCATTTT.

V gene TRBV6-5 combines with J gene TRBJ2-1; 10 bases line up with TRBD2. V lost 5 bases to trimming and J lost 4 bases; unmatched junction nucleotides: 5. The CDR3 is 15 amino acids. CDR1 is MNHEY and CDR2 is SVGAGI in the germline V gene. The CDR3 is CASSIAGGGYNEQFF. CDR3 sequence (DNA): TGTGCCAGCAGTATAGCGGGGGGCGGGTACAATGAGCAGTTCTTC.

CDR3 protein: CASSAEQQGAANEKLFF. The CDR3 DNA follows: TGTGCCAGCAGCGCAGAGCAACAGGGGGCTGCTAATGAAAAACTGTTTTTT. This sequence joins TRBV7-9 and TRBJ1-4, with 9 bases identical to TRBD1. This CDR3 has 17 amino acids. Trimming removed 5 bases from V and 3 bases from J; junction bases left unmatched: 10. Per the germline V gene, CDR1 is SEHNR and CDR2 is FQNEAQ (reference sequence).

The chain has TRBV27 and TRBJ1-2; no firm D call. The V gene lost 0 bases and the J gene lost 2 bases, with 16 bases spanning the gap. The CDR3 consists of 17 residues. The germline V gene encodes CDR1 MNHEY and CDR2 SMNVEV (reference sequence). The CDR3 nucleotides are TGTGCCAGCAGTTTATCGATCCCAGGTGACGCCAACTATGGCTACACCTTC. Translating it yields CASSLSIPGDANYGYTF.

Here the CDR3 reads CASSQGHPLAEVSYEQYF. The DNA for the CDR3 is TGCGCCAGCAGCCAAGGACACCCACTAGCGGAAGTCTCCTACGAGCAGTACTTC. The chain carries TRBV4-1 and TRBJ2-7, with 8 nucleotides matching TRBD2. The CDR3 sequence is 18 residues long. Germline V CDR1 and CDR2: MGHRA, YSYEKL. V gave up 1 base and J gave up 0 bases; unmatched junction bases: 11.

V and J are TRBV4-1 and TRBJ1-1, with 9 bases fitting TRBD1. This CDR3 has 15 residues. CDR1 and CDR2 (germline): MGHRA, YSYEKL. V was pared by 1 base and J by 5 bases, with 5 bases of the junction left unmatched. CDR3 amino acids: CASSQAPDRGTEAFF. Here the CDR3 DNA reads TGCGCCAGCAGCCAAGCCCCGGACAGGGGAACTGAAGCTTTCTTT.

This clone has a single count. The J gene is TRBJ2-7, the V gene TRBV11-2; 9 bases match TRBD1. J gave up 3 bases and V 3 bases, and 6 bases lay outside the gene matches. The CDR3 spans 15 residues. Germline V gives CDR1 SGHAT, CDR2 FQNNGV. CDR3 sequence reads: CASSFTTGQGYEQYF. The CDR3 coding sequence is TGTGCCAGCAGCTTTACAACGGGACAGGGCTACGAGCAGTACTTC.

CDR3 sequence reads: CASSERTGGNNSPLHF. CDR3 bases: TGCGCCAGCAGCGAACGGACAGGGGGGAATAATTCACCCCTCCACTTT. The chain is built from TRBV5-1 and TRBJ1-6; 10 bases are shared with TRBD1. This CDR3 is built from 16 residues. Per the germline V gene, CDR1 is SGHRS and CDR2 is YFSETQ. Unmatched junction bases numbered 6, after V lost 4 bases and J lost 5 bases.

This CDR3 reads CASTDRGYGYTF. CDR3 bases: TGTGCCAGTACGGACAGAGGCTATGGCTACACCTTC. This chain uses TRBV19 with TRBJ1-2; a possible D gene is TRBD1 (6 bases). V was pared by 7 bases and J by 4 bases, with 10 bases between. This CDR3 is built from 12 residues. Germline assignment: CDR1 LNHDA and CDR2 SQIVND (reference sequence).

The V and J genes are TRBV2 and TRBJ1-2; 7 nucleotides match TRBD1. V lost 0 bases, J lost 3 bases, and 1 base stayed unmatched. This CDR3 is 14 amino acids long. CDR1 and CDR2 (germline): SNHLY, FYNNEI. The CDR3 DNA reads TGTGCCAGCAGTGAAGCTGGGACAGACTATGGCTACACCTTC. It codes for CASSEAGTDYGYTF.

As DNA, the CDR3 is TGCAGCGTAGGACTAGCGGGGGATCACGAGCAGTACTTC. It yields the protein CSVGLAGDHEQYF. This chain links TRBV29-1 with TRBJ2-7, with 13 positions matching TRBD2. The CDR3 loop spans 13 amino acids. Germline V gene sequence: CDR1 SQVTM, CDR2 ANQGSEA. The trim removed 6 bases at V and 5 bases at J, leaving 4 bases unmatched.

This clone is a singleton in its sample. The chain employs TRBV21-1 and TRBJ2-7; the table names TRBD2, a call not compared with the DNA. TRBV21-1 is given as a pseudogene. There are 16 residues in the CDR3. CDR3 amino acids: CASSKRGLGEPYEQYF. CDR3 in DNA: TGTGCCAGCAGCAAACGGGGACTAGGGGAGCCCTACGAGCAGTACTTC.

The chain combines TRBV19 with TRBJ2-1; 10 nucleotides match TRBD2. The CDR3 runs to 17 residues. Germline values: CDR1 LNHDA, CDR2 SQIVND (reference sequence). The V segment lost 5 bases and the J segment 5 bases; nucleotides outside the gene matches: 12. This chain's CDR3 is CASSLTSGDTINNEQFF. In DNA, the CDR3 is TGTGCCAGTAGTTTAACTAGCGGGGACACCATTAACAATGAGCAGTTCTTC. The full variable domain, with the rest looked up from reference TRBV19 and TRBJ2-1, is DGGITQSPKYLFRKEGQNVTLSCEQNLNHDAMYWYRQDPGQGLRLIYYSQIVNDFQKGDIAEGYSVSREKKESFPLTVTSAQKNPTAFYLCASSLTSGDTINNEQFFGPGTRLTVL.

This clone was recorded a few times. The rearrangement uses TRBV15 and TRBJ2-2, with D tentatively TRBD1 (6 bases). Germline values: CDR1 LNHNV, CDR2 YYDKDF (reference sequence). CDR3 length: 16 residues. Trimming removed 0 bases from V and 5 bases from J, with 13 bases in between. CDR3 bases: TGTGCCACCAGCAGAGATGACGGCAGGGGAACCGGGGAGCTGTTTTTT. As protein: CATSRDDGRGTGELFF.

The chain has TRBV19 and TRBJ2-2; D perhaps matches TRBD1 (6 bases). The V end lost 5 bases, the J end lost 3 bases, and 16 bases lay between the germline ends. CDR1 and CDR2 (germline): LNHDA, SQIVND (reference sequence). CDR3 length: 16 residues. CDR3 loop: CASSRRGQGHTGELFF. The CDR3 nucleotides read TGTGCCAGTAGTCGCCGGGGCCAGGGGCACACCGGGGAGCTGTTTTTT.

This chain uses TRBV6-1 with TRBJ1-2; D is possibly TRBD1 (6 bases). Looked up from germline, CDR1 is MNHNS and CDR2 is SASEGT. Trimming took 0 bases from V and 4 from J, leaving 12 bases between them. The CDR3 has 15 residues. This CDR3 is CASSEARGSVYGYTF. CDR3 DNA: TGTGCCAGCAGTGAAGCGAGGGGGAGCGTCTATGGCTACACCTTC.

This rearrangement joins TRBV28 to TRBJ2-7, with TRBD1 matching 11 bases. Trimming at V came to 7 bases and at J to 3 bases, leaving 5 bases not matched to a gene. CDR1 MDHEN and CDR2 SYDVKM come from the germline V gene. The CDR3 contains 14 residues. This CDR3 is CASTLGTGGYEQYF. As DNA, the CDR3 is TGTGCCAGCACCCTAGGGACAGGGGGCTACGAGCAGTACTTC.

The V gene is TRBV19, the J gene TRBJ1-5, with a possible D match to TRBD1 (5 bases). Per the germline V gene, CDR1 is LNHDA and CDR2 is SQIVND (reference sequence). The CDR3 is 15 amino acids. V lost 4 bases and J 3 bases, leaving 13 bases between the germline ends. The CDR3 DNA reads TGTGCCAGTAGTACTGTGGGACTGATCAATCAGCCCCAGCATTTT. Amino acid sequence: CASSTVGLINQPQHF.